These 21 T cell receptor beta chains were sequenced from one sample in a study of blood T cell repertoires in COVID-19. Method: immunoSEQ multiplex PCR; TCRdb's copy keeps in-frame clones and lacks some. The sample has approximately 59,000 clones; 70% to 90% are singletons. What was sequenced was peripheral blood. These receptors were collected from a human donor in a cohort sampled during active COVID-19.

The rearrangement joins TRBV5-1 to TRBJ1-4; TRBD1 might be the D (6 bases). The CDR3 spans 18 residues. V was trimmed by 2 bases and J by 2 bases, leaving 19 bases between them. Germline V gene lookup returns CDR1 SGHRS and CDR2 YFSETQ. The CDR3 region is CASSFTRPRGGTNEKLFF. The CDR3 nucleotides read TGCGCCAGCAGCTTCACCCGGCCGAGGGGGGGTACTAATGAAAAACTGTTTTTT. Variable domain in full (rest from reference TRBV5-1 and TRBJ1-4): KAGVTQTPRYLIKTRGQQVTLSCSPISGHRSVSWYQQTPGQGLQFLFEYFSETQRNKGNFPGRFSGRQFSNSRSEMNVSTLELGDSALYLCASSFTRPRGGTNEKLFFGSGTQLSVL.

The chain is built from TRBV7-8 and TRBJ1-4; TRBD1 is a possible D gene (5 bases). Germline-derived CDR1 and CDR2 are SGHVS and FQNEAQ. The V and J ends lost 5 bases and 1 base respectively, with 17 bases between them. The CDR3 runs to 17 residues. Written as DNA, the CDR3 is TGTGCCAGCAGCCCGTCGAAGTGGGGGGGAACTAATGAAAAACTGTTTTTT. Its protein is CASSPSKWGGTNEKLFF.

This rearrangement joins TRBV7-6 to TRBJ1-4; 9 bases are shared with TRBD1. Germline loops: CDR1 SGHVS, CDR2 FNYEAQ. CDR3 size: 14 residues. Trimming at V came to 5 bases and at J to 5 bases, leaving 3 bases not matched to a gene. The CDR3 coding sequence is TGTGCCAGCAGCATCGGACAGGGGAATGAAAAACTGTTTTTT. This codes for CASSIGQGNEKLFF.

This clone has only one observation. The chain links TRBV4-2 to TRBJ1-4; tentative D call: TRBD1 (5 bases). The CDR3 loop spans 15 amino acids. The V and J ends lost 1 base and 7 bases respectively, with 13 bases between them. Germline assignment: CDR1 LGHNA and CDR2 YNFKEQ. For the CDR3, the DNA is TGTGCCAGCAGCCAAGGATCTGGGGCAGGTGAAAAACTGTTTTTT. It yields the protein CASSQGSGAGEKLFF.

The chain couples TRBV7-2 to TRBJ1-4, with D possibly being TRBD1 (6 bases). Germline CDR1 SGHTA, CDR2 FQGNSA. The CDR3 runs 14 residues. V was cut by 1 base and J by 6 bases, with 9 bases left in between. CDR3 in amino acids: CASSLEGGYEKLFF. The CDR3 bases are TGTGCCAGCAGCTTAGAAGGGGGTTATGAAAAACTGTTTTTT.

The chain combines TRBV9 with TRBJ2-3; 7 positions match TRBD2. The germline V gene encodes CDR1 SGDLS and CDR2 YYNGEE. CDR3 length: 13 amino acids. Germline trimming cut 5 bases from V and 2 bases from J; bases unmatched to any gene: 2. CDR3 sequence (DNA): TGTGCCAGCAGAGGGGACTACACAGATACGCAGTATTTT. It encodes CASRGDYTDTQYF.

This chain joins TRBV4-1 and TRBJ1-5; TRBD1 aligns across 10 bases. In germline, CDR1 is MGHRA, CDR2 YSYEKL. The CDR3 totals 16 residues. V lost 3 bases, J lost 4 bases, and 6 bases stayed unmatched. CDR3 sequence: CASSQSGQGRNQPQHF. In DNA form, the CDR3 reads TGCGCCAGCAGCCAGTCGGGACAGGGGCGGAATCAGCCCCAGCATTTT.

The sample holds one count of this clone. The chain carries TRBV11-2 and TRBJ2-7; 7 positions match TRBD2. V was clipped by 1 base and J by 2 bases; unmatched bases: 5. This CDR3 comprises 15 residues. Looked up from germline, CDR1 is SGHAT and CDR2 is FQNNGV. Written as DNA, the CDR3 is TGTGCCAGCAGCTTAGTCGGGGGGACGACCTACGAGCAGTACTTC. Amino acids: CASSLVGGTTYEQYF.

The rearrangement joins TRBV5-1 to TRBJ2-1; D perhaps matches TRBD1 (8 bases). Germline CDR1 reads SGHRS; CDR2 reads YFSETQ. V shed 6 bases and J shed 4 bases, with 14 bases lying between them. The CDR3 is made up of 14 amino acids. CDR3 residues: CASNTGGGYNEQFF. CDR3 sequence (DNA): TGCGCCAGCAACACAGGGGGAGGGTACAATGAGCAGTTCTTC.

This clone was seen only once. V usage is TRBV30 and J usage is TRBJ1-3, with D maybe TRBD1 (6 bases). Germline lookup yields CDR1 GTSNPN and CDR2 SVGIG (reference sequence). CDR3 length equals 16 residues. V lost 0 bases and J lost 4, with 16 bases in between. The CDR3 reads CAWSVPGALLGNTIYF. In nucleotides, the CDR3 is TGTGCCTGGAGTGTACCAGGGGCTTTGTTGGGAAACACCATATATTTT.

V usage is TRBV29-1 and J usage is TRBJ1-2; D possibly corresponds to TRBD1 (5 bases). This CDR3 spans 14 amino acids. V gave up 7 bases and J gave up 2 bases, with 17 bases separating them. Per germline, CDR1 SQVTM and CDR2 ANQGSEA. CDR3 sequence reads: CSAIPGGGNYGYTF. The CDR3 DNA follows: TGCAGCGCTATTCCCGGCGGGGGGAACTATGGCTACACCTTC.

The chain is built from TRBV10-3 and TRBJ1-4, with 7 bases identical to TRBD1. Germline CDR1 and CDR2: ENHRY and SYGVKD. V lost 4 bases to trimming and J lost 0 bases; unmatched junction nucleotides: 2. The CDR3 has 15 amino acids. The CDR3 region has the DNA TGTGCCATCAGTGCGGGGACAGCAACTAATGAAAAACTGTTTTTT. Translating it yields CAISAGTATNEKLFF.

This chain links TRBV27 with TRBJ1-4; D gene uncertain. CDR3 size: 14 residues. The germline CDR1 and CDR2 sequences are MNHEY and SMNVEV (reference sequence). Between the trimmed V and J ends, which lost 3 bases and 2 bases, there was a span of 7 bases. The CDR3 region is CASSFAGTNEKLFF. CDR3 in DNA: TGTGCCAGCAGTTTTGCCGGGACTAATGAAAAACTGTTTTTT.

This clone was counted a single time. The chain carries TRBV30 and TRBJ2-4; TRBD2 might be the D (5 bases). This CDR3 region has 13 residues. V lost 5 bases and J lost 0, with 8 bases in between. CDR1 is GTSNPN and CDR2 is SVGIG in the germline V gene (reference sequence). The CDR3 sequence: CAWESGAKNIQYF. The CDR3 region has the DNA TGTGCCTGGGAGAGCGGAGCCAAAAACATTCAGTACTTC.

V and J are TRBV30 and TRBJ2-2; maybe TRBD1 (6 bases). From germline, CDR1 is GTSNPN and CDR2 SVGIG (reference sequence). The CDR3 sequence is 15 residues long. The V gene lost 3 bases and the J gene lost 0 bases, with 11 bases spanning the gap. This CDR3 is CAWRKNRANTGELFF. The CDR3 DNA is TGTGCCTGGAGAAAGAACAGGGCGAACACCGGGGAGCTGTTTTTT.

V and J are TRBV2 and TRBJ1-3; 11 bases map to TRBD1. CDR3 size: 15 residues. After removal of 6 bases from V and 4 bases from J, the junction contained 5 bases not matched to a gene. CDR1 is SNHLY and CDR2 is FYNNEI in the germline V gene. The CDR3 region has the DNA TGTGCCAGCAGCGGACAGGGGGCTTCGGGAAACACCATATATTTT. This codes for CASSGQGASGNTIYF.

The chain employs TRBV14 and TRBJ1-6, with D maybe TRBD1 (6 bases). The V end was cut by 2 bases, the J end by 3 bases, with 14 bases between. This CDR3 region has 17 residues. CDR1 is SGHDN and CDR2 is FVKESK in the germline V gene. CDR3 DNA: TGTGCCAGCAGCCAAAAAACAGGGTCCTTCTATAATTCACCCCTCCACTTT. This sequence encodes CASSQKTGSFYNSPLHF.

This chain links TRBV18 with TRBJ1-3; possible D gene TRBD1, 6 bases. Germline-derived CDR1 and CDR2 are KGHSH and LQKENI. CDR3 size: 16 residues. V was trimmed by 5 bases and J by 0 bases, leaving 14 bases between them. The CDR3 sequence: CASSTGTQYSGNTIYF. The DNA of the CDR3 is TGTGCCAGCTCAACCGGGACACAGTACTCTGGAAACACCATATATTTT.

The rearrangement joins TRBV19 to TRBJ1-5; TRBD1 aligns across 9 bases. Germline trimming cut 6 bases from V and 1 base from J; bases unmatched to any gene: 7. Germline CDR1 is LNHDA and CDR2 is SQIVND (reference sequence). This CDR3 comprises 16 residues. CDR3 nucleotides: TGTGCCAGTAGCCGGGACAGGGTGGGAAGCAATCAGCCCCAGCATTTT. Protein: CASSRDRVGSNQPQHF.

The rearrangement uses TRBV9 and TRBJ2-1, with 9 bases identical to TRBD2. The junction had 7 bases not matched to a gene; V was cut back by 4 bases and J by 5 bases. Germline CDR1 is SGDLS and CDR2 is YYNGEE. The CDR3 is made up of 15 amino acids. The CDR3 DNA is TGTGCCAGCAGCACCGGGACTAGCCATGACAATGAGCAGTTCTTC. Translation: CASSTGTSHDNEQFF. Full variable domain (remainder filled in from reference TRBV9 and TRBJ2-1): DSGVTQTPKHLITATGQRVTLRCSPRSGDLSVYWYQQSLDQGLQFLIQYYNGEERAKGNILERFSAQQFPDLHSELNLSSLELGDSALYFCASSTGTSHDNEQFFGPGTRLTVL.

This chain uses TRBV30 with TRBJ2-7; TRBD1 aligns across 7 bases. The V and J ends lost 7 bases and 0 bases, in that order; junction bases with no gene match: 6. Looked up from germline, CDR1 is GTSNPN and CDR2 is SVGIG (reference sequence). The CDR3 is made up of 13 amino acids. This CDR3 is CALRTGVSYEQYF. As DNA, the CDR3 is TGTGCCTTGCGCACAGGGGTCTCCTACGAGCAGTACTTC.